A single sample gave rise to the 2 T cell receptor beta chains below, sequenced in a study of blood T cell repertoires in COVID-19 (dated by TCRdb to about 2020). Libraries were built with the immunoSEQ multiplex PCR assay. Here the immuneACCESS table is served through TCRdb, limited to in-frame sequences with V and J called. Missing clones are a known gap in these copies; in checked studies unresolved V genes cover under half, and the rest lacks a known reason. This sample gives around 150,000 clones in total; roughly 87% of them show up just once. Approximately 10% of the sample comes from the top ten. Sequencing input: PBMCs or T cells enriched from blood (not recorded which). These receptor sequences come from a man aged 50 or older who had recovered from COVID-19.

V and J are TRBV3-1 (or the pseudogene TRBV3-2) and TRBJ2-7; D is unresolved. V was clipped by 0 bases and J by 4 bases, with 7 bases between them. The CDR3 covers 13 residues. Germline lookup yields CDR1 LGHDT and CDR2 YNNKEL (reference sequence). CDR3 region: CASSQDFSYEQYF. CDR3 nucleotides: TGTGCCAGCAGCCAAGATTTCAGTTACGAGCAGTACTTC.

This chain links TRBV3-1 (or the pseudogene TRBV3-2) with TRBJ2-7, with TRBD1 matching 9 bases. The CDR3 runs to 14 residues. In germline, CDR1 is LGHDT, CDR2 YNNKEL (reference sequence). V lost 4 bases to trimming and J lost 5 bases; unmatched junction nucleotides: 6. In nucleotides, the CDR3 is TGTGCCAGCAGCCCGCGGGACAGGGAAAACGAGCAGTACTTC. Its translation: CASSPRDRENEQYF.